These T cell receptor beta chains were read from a single sample in a study of blood T cell repertoires in COVID-19. Sequencing used immunoSEQ multiplex PCR; TCRdb keeps in-frame clones, though not all of them. The sample lists some 31,000 clones, roughly nine tenths seen once, with approximately 2.5% in the top ten. Sequencing used peripheral blood. These receptors were taken from a man aged 45 to 65 with active COVID-19. Each CDR3 is given with its conserved first and last residue. The D gene is left open where the match is weak. Clone size is given for some rows only: seen once, a few or many times, or a class if the clone is expanded.

>once|NA|TRBJ1-3|TRBV3-1/TRBV3-2
CASSQDLQGGNTIYF
TGTGCCAGCAGCCAAGATCTCCAGGGAGGAAACACCATATATTTT
>NA|NA|TRBJ2-5|TRBV15
CATSRQGQETQYF
TGTGCCACCAGCCGGCAGGGGCAAGAGACCCAGTACTTC
>NA|TRBD1|TRBJ1-2|TRBV12-3/TRBV12-4
CASSRDRGHGYTF
TGTGCCAGCAGCCGTGACAGGGGGCATGGCTACACCTTC
>NA|TRBD1|TRBJ2-3|TRBV27
CASSSTPGQGTDTQYF
TGTGCCAGCAGTTCAACCCCGGGACAGGGCACAGATACGCAGTATTTT
>NA|TRBD2|TRBJ2-7|TRBV9
CASSVAASGSYEQYF
TGTGCCAGCAGCGTAGCGGCTAGCGGGAGCTACGAGCAGTACTTC
>NA|NA|TRBJ2-2|TRBV12-3/TRBV12-4
CASSRDTGELFF
TGTGCCAGCAGCCGGGACACCGGGGAGCTGTTTTTT
>NA|NA|TRBJ2-3|TRBV2
CASSEGWGVRIATDTQYF
TGTGCCAGCAGTGAAGGTTGGGGGGTACGGATAGCCACAGATACGCAGTATTTT
>NA|NA|TRBJ1-6|TRBV2
CASRAPPQGLNSPLHF
TGTGCCAGCAGAGCCCCCCCACAGGGCCTTAATTCACCCCTCCACTTT
>NA|TRBD1|TRBJ1-1|TRBV5-1
CASSLETGGWNTEAFF
TGCGCCAGCAGCTTGGAGACAGGGGGCTGGAACACTGAAGCTTTCTTT
>NA|NA|TRBJ1-1|TRBV2
CASSVQANTEAFF
TGTGCCAGCAGTGTACAGGCGAACACTGAAGCTTTCTTT
>NA|TRBD2|TRBJ2-3|TRBV7-6
CASSLTFAGVKYF
TGTGCCAGCAGCTTAACTTTCGCGGGAGTCAAGTATTTT
>NA|TRBD1|TRBJ1-5|TRBV6-5
CASTGDRDNNQPQHF
TGTGCCAGCACCGGGGACAGGGACAACAATCAGCCCCAGCATTTT
>NA|NA|TRBJ1-4|TRBV28
CASRTTGGEKKKLFF
TGTGCCAGCAGGACCACAGGCGGAGAAAAGAAAAAACTGTTTTTT
>NA|NA|TRBJ1-1|TRBV28
CATLKDTAVAKAFF
TGTGCCACCCTTAAGGACACAGCAGTCGCAAAAGCTTTCTTT
>NA|NA|TRBJ2-3|TRBV6-6
CASRQTTDTQYF
TGTGCCAGCAGACAGACCACAGATACGCAGTATTTT
>NA|TRBD2|TRBJ2-3|TRBV7-3
CASSDGLAPTDTQYF
TGTGCCAGCAGCGACGGACTAGCCCCCACAGATACGCAGTATTTT
>NA|TRBD1|TRBJ2-7|TRBV4-2
CASSQELDRGYEQYF
TGTGCCAGCAGCCAAGAACTCGACAGGGGCTACGAGCAGTACTTC
>NA|TRBD1|TRBJ2-2|TRBV7-8
CASSLVVWQGVGGWTGELFF
TGTGCCAGCAGCTTAGTGGTTTGGCAGGGGGTAGGTGGCTGGACCGGGGAGCTGTTTTTT
>NA|TRBD2|TRBJ2-4|TRBV6-1
CASRETWTSGIQQNIQYF
TGTGCCAGCAGAGAAACCTGGACTAGCGGGATCCAGCAAAACATTCAGTACTTC
>NA|TRBD1|TRBJ1-1|TRBV9
CASSVTGGVTEAFF
TGTGCCAGCAGCGTTACAGGGGGAGTCACTGAAGCTTTCTTT
>NA|NA|TRBJ1-3|TRBV10-2
CASSESMGNTIYF
TGCGCCAGCAGTGAGTCCATGGGAAACACCATATATTTT
>NA|TRBD1|TRBJ2-7|TRBV27
CASSSTRQGLYYEQYF
TGTGCCAGCAGCTCGACTCGACAGGGGTTGTATTACGAGCAGTACTTC
>NA|NA|TRBJ2-7|TRBV5-6
CASSRTLNSYEQYF
TGTGCCAGCAGCCGGACACTGAACTCCTACGAGCAGTACTTC
>NA|NA|TRBJ2-1|TRBV7-9
CASSLTRSYNERQFF
TGTGCCAGCAGCTTAACAAGGAGCTATAATGAGCGGCAGTTCTTC
>NA|TRBD1|TRBJ1-4|TRBV15
CATGGPGTGDEKLFF
TGTGCCACCGGCGGCCCTGGGACAGGGGATGAAAAACTGTTTTTT
>NA|TRBD1|TRBJ2-3|TRBV11-3
CASSAGWTGMSTDTQYF
TGTGCCAGCAGCGCGGGATGGACAGGGATGAGCACAGATACGCAGTATTTT
>once|TRBD1|TRBJ2-7|TRBV19
CASSIDRAYEQYF
TGTGCCAGTAGTATTGACAGGGCCTACGAGCAGTACTTC
>NA|NA|TRBJ2-7|TRBV3-1/TRBV3-2
CASSQASAEQYF
TGTGCCAGCAGCCAAGCTAGCGCCGAGCAGTACTTC
>NA|TRBD1|TRBJ1-5|TRBV19
CASSMAGGHQPQHF
TGTGCCAGTAGTATGGCAGGGGGGCATCAGCCCCAGCATTTT
>NA|NA|TRBJ2-3|TRBV5-1
CASSSLQSNTDTQYF
TGCGCCAGCAGCTCCTTGCAGTCGAACACAGATACGCAGTATTTT
>NA|NA|TRBJ1-3|TRBV30
CAFVRSGNTIYF
TGTGCCTTCGTGAGGTCTGGAAACACCATATATTTT
>once|TRBD1|TRBJ1-1|TRBV28
CASSITGTGNSEAFF
TGTGCCAGCAGCATTACCGGGACAGGGAACTCTGAAGCTTTCTTT
>NA|NA|TRBJ2-1|TRBV9
CASSVAGYNEQFF
TGTGCCAGCAGCGTAGCGGGTTACAATGAGCAGTTCTTC
>NA|NA|TRBJ2-7|TRBV3-1/TRBV3-2
CASSQEAGSYYEQYF
TGTGCCAGCAGCCAAGAAGCAGGGTCGTACTACGAGCAGTACTTC
>few|TRBD1|TRBJ2-3|TRBV5-1
CASSGLTGYSDTQYF
TGCGCCAGCAGCGGATTGACAGGGTATTCAGATACGCAGTATTTT
>NA|NA|TRBJ1-3|TRBV21-1
CASSKWAGSGNTIYF
TGTGCCAGCAGCAAATGGGCAGGCTCTGGAAACACCATATATTTT
>NA|NA|TRBJ1-1|TRBV2
CASLYQGGGDSEAFF
TGTGCCAGCCTTTATCAGGGAGGCGGTGATTCTGAAGCTTTCTTT
>NA|NA|TRBJ2-5|TRBV18
CASSPEGSIETQYF
TGTGCCAGCTCACCAGAGGGTAGCATAGAGACCCAGTACTTC
>NA|NA|TRBJ2-7|TRBV28
CASRPGVGDEQYF
TGTGCCAGCAGGCCCGGGGTGGGTGACGAGCAGTACTTC
>few|NA|TRBJ1-3|TRBV4-2
CASSQEVPGFSGNTIYF
TGTGCCAGCAGCCAAGAGGTCCCGGGTTTCTCTGGAAACACCATATATTTT
>once|NA|TRBJ2-6|TRBV28
CASTLSGANVLTF
TGTGCCAGCACCTTATCCGGGGCCAACGTCCTGACTTTC
>NA|NA|TRBJ2-2|TRBV5-1
CASSLARGELPNTGELFF
TGCGCCAGCAGCTTGGCAAGGGGTGAATTACCGAACACCGGGGAGCTGTTTTTT
>few|NA|TRBJ2-1|TRBV6-4
CASSSGEYNEQFF
TGTGCCAGCAGTAGCGGAGAGTACAATGAGCAGTTCTTC
>NA|TRBD2|TRBJ2-7|TRBV5-6
CASSSWTSGTGEQYF
TGTGCCAGCAGCTCCTGGACTAGCGGGACTGGTGAGCAGTACTTC
>NA|NA|TRBJ2-5|TRBV30
CAWSARDTTQETQYF
TGTGCCTGGAGTGCACGGGACACCACCCAAGAGACCCAGTACTTC
>NA|NA|TRBJ2-7|TRBV7-2
CASSYDAGQNYEQYF
TGTGCCAGCAGCTACGACGCGGGGCAGAACTACGAGCAGTACTTC